This TCR beta chain was obtained from a study of CD8 T cells in Susac syndrome. Looked up from germline, CDR1 is MNHEY and CDR2 is SVGEGT. V lost 4 bases and J 5 bases, leaving 18 bases between the germline ends. The CDR3 extends over 15 amino acids. The authors reverse transcribed about 0.5 to 1 ug RNA with random hexamers. MiXCR was run by TCRdb on the immunoSEQ multiplex PCR reads, yielding one entry per CDR3 protein. The table shows some 190,000 distinct CDR3 sequences, with approximately 94% occurring only once. The TCR originated in a human donor with Susac syndrome. The rearrangement joins TRBV6-2 or TRBV6-3 to TRBJ2-7; possible D gene TRBD2, 6 bases. Sequenced: CD4+ T cells from PBMCs. The CDR3 nucleotides are TGTGCCAGCAGTTTCCTTTCGGGGGAAGGACACGAGCAGTACTTC. Its translation: CASSFLSGEGHEQYF.